The sequence of this TCR beta chain was determined in a study of cytomegalovirus exposure and HLA in healthy donors. General study results and limits: There were several of the most significant clusters that appeared linked to common viral pathogens in a later analysis. Most of the CMV-associated TCR beta chains (in a later analysis) appeared to be HLA-restricted.

Primers for the PCR totalled 60 Vbeta and 13 Jbeta. Assay: immunoSEQ multiplex PCR; the TCRdb copy retains only in-frame clones and omits some. This sample has some 200,000 clones; approximately 85% occur once, and the top ten carry about 2.5%. Regarding this clone: Its specificity is unknown. One end of the junction varies from germline; a read error may be responsible.

The CDR3 sequence is 14 residues long. Germline V gene sequence: CDR1 SGHVS, CDR2 FNYEAQ. This TCR came from a woman aged 40 to 49 in good health and CMV-seronegative. The material sequenced was PBMCs. The V gene is TRBV7-6, the J gene TRBJ2-7; D might be TRBD2 (6 bases). The CDR3 here is CASSFGGPSHEQYF. Written as DNA, the CDR3 is TGTGCCAGCAGCTTCGGAGGGCCCTCCCACGAGCAGTACTTC.